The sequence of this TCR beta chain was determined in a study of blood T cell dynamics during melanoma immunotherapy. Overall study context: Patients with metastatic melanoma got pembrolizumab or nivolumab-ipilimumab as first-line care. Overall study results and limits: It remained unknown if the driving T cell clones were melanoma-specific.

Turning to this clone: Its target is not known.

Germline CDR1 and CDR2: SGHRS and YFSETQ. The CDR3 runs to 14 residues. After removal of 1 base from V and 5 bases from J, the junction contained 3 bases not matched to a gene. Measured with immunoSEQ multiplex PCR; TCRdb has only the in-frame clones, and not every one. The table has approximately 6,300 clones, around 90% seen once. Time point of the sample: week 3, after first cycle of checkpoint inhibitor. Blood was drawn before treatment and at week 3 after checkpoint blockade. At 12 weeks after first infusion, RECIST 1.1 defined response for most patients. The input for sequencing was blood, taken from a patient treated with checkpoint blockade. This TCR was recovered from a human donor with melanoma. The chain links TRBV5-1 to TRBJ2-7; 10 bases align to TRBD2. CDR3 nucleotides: TGCGCCAGCAGCTTGCTCGGGACTAGCGACGAGCAGTACTTC. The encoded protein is CASSLLGTSDEQYF. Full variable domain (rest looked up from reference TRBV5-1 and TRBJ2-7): KAGVTQTPRYLIKTRGQQVTLSCSPISGHRSVSWYQQTPGQGLQFLFEYFSETQRNKGNFPGRFSGRQFSNSRSEMNVSTLELGDSALYLCASSLLGTSDEQYFGPGTRLTVT.